One and the same sample provided the 10 T cell receptor beta chains below, sequenced in a study of cytomegalovirus exposure and HLA in healthy donors. Using immunoSEQ multiplex PCR, the repertoire was profiled, and TCRdb retains in-frame clones only, with some absent. Among about 120,000 clones, approximately 87% were seen once, and the ten largest hold around 1.9%. Sequencing was performed on PBMCs. These receptors came from a woman aged 25 to 39 in good health and CMV-seronegative.

The rearrangement joins TRBV6-5 to TRBJ1-1; D is ambiguous. The ends were cut back, 5 bases at V and 6 bases at J, with 10 bases in the middle. This CDR3 comprises 12 residues. The V gene's germline CDR1 is MNHEY and CDR2 SVGAGI. CDR3 coding DNA: TGTGCCAGCAGTACCGGGAAATCTGAAGCTTTCTTT. As protein: CASSTGKSEAFF.

This clone has just a few counts. The V gene is TRBV25-1, the J gene TRBJ1-2; 8 bases agree with TRBD1. J lost 6 bases, V lost 6 bases, and 6 bases had no gene match. Germline assignment: CDR1 MGHDK and CDR2 SYGVNS. The CDR3 loop spans 13 amino acids. The CDR3 DNA reads TGTGCCAGCAGCCGTTCAGGGGGCGATGGCTACACCTTC. Its translation: CASSRSGGDGYTF.

This clone was observed once. V and J are TRBV2 and TRBJ2-5, with D uncertain. With 7 bases removed from V and 5 bases from J, the gap between germline ends came to 14 bases. This CDR3 spans 13 amino acids. Germline V lookup: CDR1 SNHLY, CDR2 FYNNEI. In nucleotides, the CDR3 is TGTGCCAGCACCTTTAGCAAGAGGGAGACCCAGTACTTC. The encoded protein is CASTFSKRETQYF.

The chain carries TRBV6-5 and TRBJ1-6, with D unresolved. Germline assignment: CDR1 MNHEY and CDR2 SVGAGI. CDR3 length: 10 residues. The germline V and J ends were trimmed by 10 bases and 14 bases, with 12 bases remaining between them. In DNA, the CDR3 is TGTGCCACCAAGACTGAGACCCTCCACTTT. It translates to CATKTETLHF.

The CDR3 here is CSVEVDRRNSGNTIYF. In nucleotides, the CDR3 is TGCAGCGTTGAAGTCGACAGACGGAACTCTGGAAACACCATATATTTT. V usage is TRBV29-1 and J usage is TRBJ1-3, with D possibly being TRBD1 (5 bases). The V gene lost 1 base and the J gene lost 0 bases, with 13 bases spanning the gap. Germline V gives CDR1 SQVTM, CDR2 ANQGSEA. This CDR3 comprises 16 residues.

The CDR3 spells CASTASGSNTGELFF. The DNA of the CDR3 is TGTGCCAGCACAGCTAGCGGCTCGAACACCGGGGAGCTGTTTTTT. This chain connects TRBV9 to TRBJ2-2; 7 bases align to TRBD2. V lost 6 bases, J lost 0 bases, and 5 bases stayed unmatched. CDR3 length: 15 amino acids. Germline assignment: CDR1 SGDLS and CDR2 YYNGEE.

This chain uses TRBV5-1 with TRBJ1-3, with 7 bases identical to TRBD1. The CDR3 is 14 residues long. Germline V gene data show CDR1 as SGHRS and CDR2 as YFSETQ. With V trimmed by 4 bases and J by 2 bases, 3 bases remained unmatched. The CDR3, as DNA: TGCGCCAGCAGCGCAGGGGGGACTGGAAACACCATATATTTT. It is translated as CASSAGGTGNTIYF.

This chain joins TRBV5-5 and TRBJ1-3; 7 positions match TRBD1. Germline CDR1 and CDR2: SGHKS and YYEKEE (reference sequence). The CDR3 is 15 amino acids. V shed 4 bases, J shed 1 base, and the junction held 5 bases outside the gene matches. CDR3 protein: CASSPGTVSGNTIYF. The CDR3 DNA is TGTGCCAGCAGCCCCGGGACAGTTTCTGGAAACACCATATATTTT.

The rearrangement links TRBV5-6 to TRBJ2-7; TRBD1 is a possible D gene (6 bases). From germline, CDR1 is SGHDT and CDR2 YYEEEE. The CDR3 runs to 14 residues. V was cut by 2 bases and J by 3 bases, with 12 bases left in between. The CDR3 reads CASSFRRGIYEQYF. Written as DNA, the CDR3 is TGTGCCAGCAGCTTTCGCAGGGGAATCTACGAGCAGTACTTC.

The rearrangement uses TRBV2 and TRBJ2-3; TRBD1 matches 11 bases. The V and J ends lost 6 bases and 2 bases, in that order; junction bases with no gene match: 4. The CDR3 sequence is 15 residues long. The germline V gene encodes CDR1 SNHLY and CDR2 FYNNEI. CDR3 amino acids: CASRGQGALTDTQYF. CDR3 nucleotides: TGTGCCAGCAGAGGACAGGGGGCCCTCACAGATACGCAGTATTTT.